One sample yielded the 22 T cell receptor beta chains listed below, sequenced in a study of blood T cell repertoires in COVID-19. TCRdb's copy holds only in-frame clones and misses some; the assay was immunoSEQ multiplex PCR. The table has approximately 120,000 clones, about 93% seen once; the top ten hold approximately 2%. The sample consisted of peripheral blood. The receptors stem from a man in his forties or fifties with COVID-19, enrolled during active disease.

The chain is built from TRBV5-1 and TRBJ1-2; tentative D call: TRBD1 (5 bases). V gave up 5 bases and J gave up 3 bases, with 8 bases separating them. The CDR3 consists of 12 residues. Germline CDR1 SGHRS, CDR2 YFSETQ. CDR3 loop: CASSSGHYGYTF. DNA of the CDR3: TGCGCCAGCAGTTCAGGGCACTATGGCTACACCTTC.

This clone was seen more than once but under ten times. The genes are TRBV5-6 and TRBJ2-1; 8 nucleotides match TRBD2. The V gene end was trimmed by 3 bases and the J gene end by 7 bases; junction bases not matched to a gene: 12. The CDR3 loop spans 16 amino acids. Germline V CDR1 and CDR2: SGHDT, YYEEEE. The CDR3 bases are TGTGCCAGCAGCTCCGGGCCGGCTAGCGGGTGGAATGAGCAGTTCTTC. The encoded protein is CASSSGPASGWNEQFF.

The sample holds a few counts of this clone. This sequence joins TRBV28 and TRBJ2-3; D remains ambiguous. V gave up 6 bases and J gave up 0 bases, with 10 bases separating them. This CDR3 has 14 residues. From germline, CDR1 is MDHEN and CDR2 SYDVKM. CDR3 residues: CASREYASTDTQYF. CDR3 DNA: TGTGCCAGCAGAGAGTATGCTAGCACAGATACGCAGTATTTT.

This chain joins TRBV3-1 (or the pseudogene TRBV3-2) and TRBJ2-6; 8 bases are a match to TRBD1. The CDR3 length is 14 residues. V shed 7 bases and J 2 bases; nucleotides not matched to a gene: 1. Looked up from germline, CDR1 is LGHDT and CDR2 is YNNKEL (reference sequence). The CDR3 here is CASTDRAGANVLTF. The DNA of the CDR3 is TGTGCCAGCACGGACAGGGCTGGGGCCAACGTCCTGACTTTC.

V gene TRBV5-1 combines with J gene TRBJ2-1; 9 bases are a match to TRBD2. Germline CDR1 SGHRS, CDR2 YFSETQ. V lost 3 bases to trimming and J lost 8 bases; unmatched junction nucleotides: 6. The CDR3 length is 14 residues. The CDR3 is CASSSRTSEDEQFF. CDR3 DNA sequence: TGCGCCAGCAGCTCCCGGACTAGCGAGGATGAGCAGTTCTTC. Combining the CDR3 with reference TRBV5-1 and TRBJ2-1 gives the whole variable domain KAGVTQTPRYLIKTRGQQVTLSCSPISGHRSVSWYQQTPGQGLQFLFEYFSETQRNKGNFPGRFSGRQFSNSRSEMNVSTLELGDSALYLCASSSRTSEDEQFFGPGTRLTVL.

The chain carries TRBV28 and TRBJ2-3; D call uncertain. Germline CDR1 reads MDHEN; CDR2 reads SYDVKM. V lost 3 bases to trimming and J lost 4 bases, with 11 bases between them. The CDR3 totals 14 residues. The CDR3 here is CASSFAGGSDTQYF. CDR3 DNA sequence: TGTGCCAGCAGTTTTGCCGGCGGATCAGATACGCAGTATTTT. Full variable domain (remainder filled in from reference TRBV28 and TRBJ2-3): DVKVTQSSRYLVKRTGEKVFLECVQDMDHENMFWYRQDPGLGLRLIYFSYDVKMKEKGDIPEGYSVSREKKERFSLILESASTNQTSMYLCASSFAGGSDTQYFGPGTRLTVL.

This clone was observed once. J is TRBJ1-3 and V is TRBV28; no definite D call. The CDR3 extends over 14 amino acids. V lost 3 bases, J lost 3 bases, and 9 bases lay in between. Germline assignment: CDR1 MDHEN and CDR2 SYDVKM. The CDR3 loop reads CASSLVGIGNTIYF. The CDR3 DNA follows: TGTGCCAGCAGTTTGGTGGGCATTGGAAACACCATATATTTT. Variable domain in full (rest from reference TRBV28 and TRBJ1-3): DVKVTQSSRYLVKRTGEKVFLECVQDMDHENMFWYRQDPGLGLRLIYFSYDVKMKEKGDIPEGYSVSREKKERFSLILESASTNQTSMYLCASSLVGIGNTIYFGEGSWLTVV.

The genes are TRBV9 and TRBJ2-1; 8 bases line up with TRBD1. Germline CDR1 SGDLS, CDR2 YYNGEE. This CDR3 has 15 residues. The ends lost 10 bases at V and 8 bases at J; junction bases unmatched: 17. CDR3 DNA: TGTGCCTCGCGACCCGGGACAGGAATCGGGGATGAGCAGTTCTTC. Translated, it gives CASRPGTGIGDEQFF. The full variable domain, its missing parts supplied by reference TRBV9 and TRBJ2-1, is DSGVTQTPKHLITATGQRVTLRCSPRSGDLSVYWYQQSLDQGLQFLIQYYNGEERAKGNILERFSAQQFPDLHSELNLSSLELGDSALYFCASRPGTGIGDEQFFGPGTRLTVL.

V is TRBV5-1 and J is TRBJ2-3; maybe TRBD1 (6 bases). Germline V gene sequence: CDR1 SGHRS, CDR2 YFSETQ. V shed 4 bases and J shed 5 bases, with 17 bases lying between them. The CDR3 consists of 15 residues. CDR3 region: CASSVTIGTLDTQYF. As DNA, the CDR3 is TGCGCCAGCAGCGTAACCATCGGGACACTAGATACGCAGTATTTT.

Only a few counts were recorded for this clone. V and J are TRBV6-6 and TRBJ2-3; TRBD2 aligns across 9 bases. Unmatched junction bases numbered 6, after V lost 6 bases and J lost 2 bases. CDR3 length equals 15 residues. Germline CDR1 MNHNY, CDR2 SVGAGI (reference sequence). The CDR3 sequence: CASRPSGTPTDTQYF. The CDR3 DNA reads TGTGCCAGCAGACCTAGCGGGACCCCCACAGATACGCAGTATTTT.

The CDR3 DNA follows: TGTGCCATCAGTGACCCAGGTAGCTCCTACGAGCAGTACGTC. It is translated as CAISDPGSSYEQYV. J is TRBJ2-7 and V is TRBV10-3; D remains unclear. The germline CDR1 and CDR2 sequences are ENHRY and SYGVKD. This CDR3 has 14 amino acids. V was clipped by 3 bases and J by 0 bases, with 9 bases between them.

The genes are TRBV23-1 and TRBJ2-3, with 7 bases matching TRBD2. TRBV23-1 qualifies as an ORF whose function is uncertain. Trimming removed 0 bases from V and 1 base from J; junction bases left unmatched: 7. The CDR3 sequence is 17 residues long. CDR3 protein: CASSQSNREVGTDTQYF. DNA of the CDR3: TGCGCCAGCAGTCAATCAAACCGGGAGGTCGGCACAGATACGCAGTATTTT.

This sequence joins TRBV2 and TRBJ2-2, with D possibly being TRBD1 (5 bases). With 8 bases removed from V and 1 base from J, the gap between germline ends came to 11 bases. In germline, CDR1 is SNHLY, CDR2 FYNNEI. This CDR3 is 14 amino acids long. The chain's CDR3 is CASQTTGNTGELFF. CDR3 sequence (DNA): TGTGCCAGCCAAACAACAGGGAACACCGGGGAGCTGTTTTTT.

V usage is TRBV2 and J usage is TRBJ1-1; 9 bases fit TRBD1. The CDR3 is 14 residues long. CDR1 and CDR2 from the germline V gene are SNHLY and FYNNEI. The V segment lost 6 bases and the J segment 5 bases; nucleotides outside the gene matches: 7. CDR3 nucleotide sequence: TGTGCCAGCAGGGCGGACAGGGGATATACTGAAGCTTTCTTT. Translated, it gives CASRADRGYTEAFF.

V is TRBV6-4 and J is TRBJ2-3; 11 bases align to TRBD2. CDR3 length: 15 amino acids. Germline V lookup: CDR1 MRHNA, CDR2 SNTAGT. V shed 5 bases, J shed 2 bases, and the junction held 3 bases outside the gene matches. The chain's CDR3 is CASSPGLADTDTQYF. The DNA for the CDR3 is TGTGCCAGCAGTCCGGGACTAGCGGACACAGATACGCAGTATTTT.

The chain's CDR3 is CASSLPKGFSRGSYNEQFF. CDR3 DNA sequence: TGCGCCAGCAGCCTCCCCAAGGGGTTTTCTCGGGGGTCCTACAATGAGCAGTTCTTC. The chain recombines TRBV4-1 with TRBJ2-1, with D possibly TRBD2 on 6 matching bases. CDR3 size: 19 residues. Trimming pared 4 bases from V and 1 base from J, leaving 23 bases between. Germline V gives CDR1 MGHRA, CDR2 YSYEKL.

The rearrangement uses TRBV5-3 and TRBJ1-2; D perhaps matches TRBD1 (5 bases). TRBV5-3 is designated an ORF whose function remains uncertain. Trimming took off 0 bases at V and 8 bases at J, with 8 bases between the two ends. The CDR3 runs to 12 residues. The CDR3 here is CARSLAGRGYTF. Written as DNA, the CDR3 is TGTGCCAGAAGCTTGGCAGGGCGAGGCTACACCTTC.

The chain is built from TRBV14 and TRBJ1-1, with TRBD1 matching over 7 bases. Trimming cost V 3 bases and J 5 bases; bases outside gene matches: 6. Germline values: CDR1 SGHDN, CDR2 FVKESK. The CDR3 totals 14 residues. This chain's CDR3 is CASSHVTGRTEAFF. Written as DNA, the CDR3 is TGTGCCAGCAGCCATGTGACAGGGCGAACTGAAGCTTTCTTT.

The V gene is TRBV11-3, the J gene TRBJ2-7, with unresolved D. V was pared by 7 bases and J by 2 bases, with 18 bases between. The CDR3 loop spans 15 amino acids. The V gene's germline CDR1 is SGHNT and CDR2 YENEEA. The CDR3 coding sequence is TGTGCCAGCACCCTCGATGGCCAGGTAACCTACGAGCAGTACGTC. This translates into CASTLDGQVTYEQYV.

The chain joins TRBV19 to TRBJ2-7, with a tentative D call TRBD1 (6 bases). CDR1 is LNHDA, CDR2 SQIVND, per germline (reference sequence). The CDR3 has 16 residues. Trimming took off 1 base at V and 0 bases at J, with 13 bases between the two ends. CDR3 nucleotides: TGTGCCAGTAGTATAGTAGGCAGGGGAAGCTCCTACGAGCAGTACTTC. Encoded protein: CASSIVGRGSSYEQYF.

This sequence joins TRBV19 and TRBJ1-1; D may be TRBD1 (5 bases). CDR3 length: 14 residues. V lost 7 bases to trimming and J lost 0 bases, with 12 bases between them. Per the germline V gene, CDR1 is LNHDA and CDR2 is SQIVND (reference sequence). The DNA of the CDR3 is TGTGCCAGTATGACCGTGACAGTGAACACTGAAGCTTTCTTT. This codes for CASMTVTVNTEAFF.

The rearrangement uses TRBV19 and TRBJ2-7; the D gene is possibly TRBD1 (6 bases). V was clipped by 5 bases and J by 2 bases, with 16 bases between them. This CDR3 comprises 15 residues. Per germline, CDR1 LNHDA and CDR2 SQIVND (reference sequence). CDR3 sequence reads: CASSPEVGAPYEQYF. The CDR3 DNA sequence: TGTGCCAGTAGTCCAGAGGTGGGGGCGCCCTACGAGCAGTACTTC.